The 25 T cell receptor beta chains listed next were all sequenced from one sample in a study of a mutant IDH1 vaccine in newly diagnosed glioma. Sequenced by immunoSEQ multiplex PCR; TCRdb stores in-frame clones only, minus some. The sample comprises fewer than 35,000 clones, approximately 84% of which are singletons, and about 28% rests with the top ten. No cognate antigen is known for these TCRs. The time point here: week 47, end of study. The study gave 300 ug of mutant IDH1 20-mer peptide per vaccine dose, with topical imiquimod. Sequenced here: PBMCs, sampled from a glioma patient whose treatment included an IDH1 peptide vaccine. These receptors were collected from a man younger than 40 with glioma.

The rearrangement links TRBV5-6 to TRBJ2-7; 9 nucleotides agree with TRBD1. CDR1 and CDR2 (germline): SGHDT, YYEEEE. Trimming at V came to 0 bases and at J to 2 bases, leaving 6 bases not matched to a gene. The CDR3 covers 16 residues. The CDR3 loop reads CASSLGGQGRPYEQYF. The CDR3 bases are TGTGCCAGCAGCTTGGGTGGACAGGGGCGTCCCTACGAGCAGTACTTC.

The chain carries TRBV6-5 and TRBJ1-5; possible D gene TRBD1, 6 bases. CDR1 and CDR2 from the germline V gene are MNHEY and SVGAGI. The CDR3 length is 14 residues. V lost 2 bases to trimming and J lost 7 bases, with 12 bases between them. CDR3 residues: CASSYRGLDQPQHF. CDR3 bases: TGTGCCAGCAGTTACCGGGGGCTCGACCAGCCCCAGCATTTT.

The chain recombines TRBV9 with TRBJ1-2; perhaps TRBD1 as D (5 bases). Germline CDR1 SGDLS, CDR2 YYNGEE. The germline V and J ends were trimmed by 4 bases and 7 bases, with 14 bases remaining between them. This CDR3 is built from 13 residues. In nucleotides, the CDR3 is TGTGCCAGCAGCCCGCGTGCGGGGCCTGGCTACACCTTC. The encoded protein is CASSPRAGPGYTF.

The chain combines TRBV5-1 with TRBJ2-5, with 10 nucleotides matching TRBD2. The CDR3 is 16 amino acids. V gave up 0 bases and J gave up 3 bases; unmatched junction bases: 5. Germline CDR1 and CDR2: SGHRS and YFSETQ. CDR3 in amino acids: CASSLELAGNKETQYF. The CDR3 bases are TGCGCCAGCAGCTTGGAACTAGCGGGAAACAAAGAGACCCAGTACTTC.

The gene calls are TRBV6-5 and TRBJ1-4; D is unclear. V lost 5 bases and J lost 8, with 18 bases in between. The germline V gene has CDR1 MNHEY and CDR2 SVGAGI. CDR3 length: 15 residues. In DNA form, the CDR3 reads TGTGCCAGCAGTGGGCCCAGCCTCCTCAGGGAAAAACTGTTTTTT. Residues: CASSGPSLLREKLFF.

By its share, this clone is medium-sized. This chain links TRBV5-4 with TRBJ2-2; tentatively, D is TRBD1 (5 bases). This CDR3 comprises 16 residues. Germline CDR1 reads SGHNT; CDR2 reads YYREEE (reference sequence). The V end was cut by 5 bases, the J end by 3 bases, with 17 bases between. The CDR3 region has the DNA TGTGCCAGCAGTTTCACTCGACAGCGTGACACCGGGGAGCTGTTTTTT. It codes for CASSFTRQRDTGELFF.

This chain joins TRBV30 and TRBJ2-1; D is possibly TRBD2 (5 bases). The ends were cut back, 5 bases at V and 3 bases at J, with 14 bases in the middle. The CDR3 covers 14 residues. The germline V gene encodes CDR1 GTSNPN and CDR2 SVGIG (reference sequence). CDR3 coding DNA: TGTGCCTGGTGTCGGGGAGACTACTACAATGAGCAGTTCTTC. Translated, it gives CAWCRGDYYNEQFF. Drawing the rest from reference TRBV30 and TRBJ2-1, the complete variable domain is SQTIHQWPATLVQPVGSPLSLECTVEGTSNPNLYWYRQAAGRGLQLLFYSVGIGQISSEVPQNLSASRPQDRQFILSSKKLLLSDSGFYLCAWCRGDYYNEQFFGPGTRLTVL.

The chain recombines TRBV5-1 with TRBJ2-2; 7 bases are shared with TRBD2. Per the germline V gene, CDR1 is SGHRS and CDR2 is YFSETQ. V dropped 4 bases and J dropped 0; count of bases not matched to a gene: 3. The CDR3 covers 15 residues. The CDR3 sequence is CASSPRGANTGELFF. The CDR3 DNA follows: TGCGCCAGCAGCCCCCGGGGGGCGAACACCGGGGAGCTGTTTTTT.

As DNA, the CDR3 is TGTGCCATCAGTGGGGACACTGAAGCTTTCTTT. Its translation is CAISGDTEAFF. The chain employs TRBV10-3 and TRBJ1-1, with no clear D. CDR3 length: 11 residues. V was clipped by 4 bases and J by 3 bases, with 3 bases between them. Germline assignment: CDR1 ENHRY and CDR2 SYGVKD.

This clone has just a few counts. This rearrangement joins TRBV7-2 to TRBJ1-4, with D maybe TRBD1 (6 bases). Germline CDR1 is SGHTA and CDR2 is FQGNSA. The ends were cut back, 4 bases at V and 8 bases at J, with 14 bases in the middle. This CDR3 is 14 amino acids long. The CDR3 reads CASSWGHADEKLFF. The CDR3 DNA sequence: TGTGCCAGCAGCTGGGGACACGCCGACGAAAAACTGTTTTTT.

The J gene is TRBJ2-7, the V gene TRBV15; TRBD2 agrees at 7 bases. The V segment lost 0 bases and the J segment 7 bases; nucleotides outside the gene matches: 6. The CDR3 is made up of 14 amino acids. From germline, CDR1 is LNHNV and CDR2 YYDKDF (reference sequence). The CDR3 coding sequence is TGTGCCACCAGCAGAGATTCGGAGGGAGGGGAGCAGTACTTC. Its protein is CATSRDSEGGEQYF.

The chain combines TRBV27 with TRBJ1-2; D may be TRBD1 (6 bases). Germline V gives CDR1 MNHEY, CDR2 SMNVEV (reference sequence). The V end lost 6 bases, the J end lost 4 bases, and 18 bases lay between the germline ends. The CDR3 spans 15 residues. The chain's CDR3 is CASSAPGGGRYGYTF. DNA for the CDR3: TGTGCCAGCAGCGCCCCCGGGGGCGGGCGCTATGGCTACACCTTC.

The V and J genes are TRBV19 and TRBJ1-6; no definite D call. Germline values: CDR1 LNHDA, CDR2 SQIVND (reference sequence). The CDR3 consists of 14 residues. V was cut by 10 bases and J by 7 bases, with 17 bases left in between. The CDR3 bases are TGTGCCACTATGGCGGGCTTGCCGAATTCACCCCTCCACTTT. Its translation is CATMAGLPNSPLHF.

The chain employs TRBV6-1 and TRBJ2-1; possible D gene TRBD2, 5 bases. The CDR3 is made up of 14 amino acids. Germline V gene sequence: CDR1 MNHNS, CDR2 SASEGT. V was pared by 8 bases and J by 0 bases, with 11 bases between. The CDR3 bases are TGTGCCAGCGGACTGGCGGTCTCCTACAATGAGCAGTTCTTC. Protein: CASGLAVSYNEQFF.

V and J are TRBV6-1 and TRBJ2-3; 7 bases line up with TRBD2. Germline CDR1 is MNHNS and CDR2 is SASEGT. The length of the CDR3 is 15 residues. The ends lost 4 bases at V and 2 bases at J; junction bases unmatched: 6. Written as DNA, the CDR3 is TGTGCCAGCAGTGTGAATAGCGGGTTCACAGATACGCAGTATTTT. Protein: CASSVNSGFTDTQYF.

A single count supports this clone. CDR3 bases: TGTGCCAGTAGTACCCAGAGTCGGGGCTACGAGCAGTACTTC. Encoded protein: CASSTQSRGYEQYF. The gene calls are TRBV19 and TRBJ2-7; tentative D call: TRBD2 (5 bases). Per germline, CDR1 LNHDA and CDR2 SQIVND (reference sequence). This CDR3 has 14 amino acids. V was clipped by 4 bases and J by 3 bases, with 13 bases between them.

The chain has TRBV15 and TRBJ1-2; 7 nucleotides line up with TRBD1. This CDR3 region has 15 residues. Germline V lookup: CDR1 LNHNV, CDR2 YYDKDF (reference sequence). After removal of 0 bases from V and 7 bases from J, the junction contained 8 bases not matched to a gene. CDR3 nucleotides: TGTGCCACCAGCAGAGATACCTCGACAGGGAGTGGCTACACCTTC. This sequence encodes CATSRDTSTGSGYTF.

The chain is built from TRBV5-4 and TRBJ1-6, with D tentatively TRBD1 (5 bases). The CDR3 is 14 residues long. Per germline, CDR1 SGHNT and CDR2 YYREEE (reference sequence). Trimming cost V 3 bases and J 9 bases, with 13 bases left between them. The CDR3 reads CASSSGPEGSPLHF. The CDR3 DNA sequence: TGTGCCAGCAGCTCGGGGCCGGAGGGTTCACCCCTCCACTTT.

This chain links TRBV5-4 with TRBJ2-7; D is undetermined. Deletions cut 0 bases from V and 0 bases from J, with 10 bases between. CDR3 length: 15 amino acids. CDR1 and CDR2 from the germline V gene are SGHNT and YYREEE (reference sequence). The chain's CDR3 is CASSLDGESSYEQYF. CDR3 DNA: TGTGCCAGCAGCTTGGATGGCGAAAGCTCCTACGAGCAGTACTTC.

The chain joins TRBV30 to TRBJ2-2; 9 positions agree with TRBD1. V lost 5 bases and J lost 4; bases outside the gene matches: 2. The germline gives CDR1 GTSNPN, CDR2 SVGIG (reference sequence). CDR3 size: 13 residues. DNA for the CDR3: TGTGCCTGGGACAGGGGGAGCACCGGGGAGCTGTTTTTT. Amino acids: CAWDRGSTGELFF. The full variable domain, in which reference TRBV30 and TRBJ2-2 provide the parts outside the CDR3, is SQTIHQWPATLVQPVGSPLSLECTVEGTSNPNLYWYRQAAGRGLQLLFYSVGIGQISSEVPQNLSASRPQDRQFILSSKKLLLSDSGFYLCAWDRGSTGELFFGEGSRLTVL.

The rearrangement links TRBV5-6 to TRBJ2-6, with a possible D match to TRBD1 (6 bases). The CDR3 loop spans 18 amino acids. Germline lookup yields CDR1 SGHDT and CDR2 YYEEEE. Deletions cut 4 bases from V and 0 bases from J, with 17 bases between. CDR3 coding DNA: TGTGCCAGCAGCAATTGGGACACTACGGGCTCTGGGGCCAACGTCCTGACTTTC. Its protein is CASSNWDTTGSGANVLTF.

The chain is built from TRBV7-9 and TRBJ2-7; maybe TRBD1 (5 bases). Germline lookup yields CDR1 SEHNR and CDR2 FQNEAQ (reference sequence). Trimming pared 1 base from V and 1 base from J, leaving 8 bases between. There are 14 residues in the CDR3. The CDR3 DNA sequence: TGTGCCAGCAGCTTAGTCCCAGGGTCCTACGAGCAGTACTTC. Translation: CASSLVPGSYEQYF.

The chain is built from TRBV7-6 and TRBJ1-5; 8 positions match TRBD1. The germline V gene encodes CDR1 SGHVS and CDR2 FNYEAQ. J was trimmed by 6 bases and V by 6 bases; bases with no gene match: 7. CDR3 length: 14 amino acids. CDR3 in amino acids: CASSDRGSVQPQHF. The CDR3 nucleotides read TGTGCCAGCAGTGACAGGGGTTCGGTTCAGCCCCAGCATTTT.

The J gene is TRBJ1-1, the V gene TRBV5-1; possible D gene TRBD1, 5 bases. Trimming left V 2 bases short and J 0 bases short, with 11 bases between. The CDR3 has 15 residues. Germline lookup yields CDR1 SGHRS and CDR2 YFSETQ. The CDR3 loop reads CASSLDSTMNTEAFF. In DNA form, the CDR3 reads TGCGCCAGCAGCTTAGACAGTACCATGAACACTGAAGCTTTCTTT.

The chain recombines TRBV19 with TRBJ1-1; D gene ambiguous. V lost 3 bases and J lost 7, with 9 bases in between. The CDR3 has 12 residues. Germline V gene lookup returns CDR1 LNHDA and CDR2 SQIVND (reference sequence). CDR3 amino acids: CASSIGSNEAFF. The CDR3 DNA follows: TGTGCCAGTAGTATTGGGTCCAATGAAGCTTTCTTT.